This paragraph covers one T cell receptor (beta chain) sequence. The antigen it recognizes is unknown. These data originate in a study of cytomegalovirus exposure and HLA in healthy donors (dated by TCRdb to 2015 to 2018). As for the study more broadly: An earlier analysis of several hundred of the donors reported about 280 Gb of sequence data and 100 million to 120 million unique TCR beta sequences obtained from about 179 million T cells. An early release covering roughly 640 HLA-typed donors comprised approximately 290 gigabases of sequencing data and roughly 86 million unique TCR sequences. HLA typing included class I and class II loci at four-digit resolution. Across 398 genotyped donors of the cohort, an average of roughly 200,000 unique TCR beta nucleotide sequences per donor were sequenced, and roughly a sixth of those sequences were non-productive. A later analysis re-analyzed previously published TCR beta repertoires from several hundred donors and added high-resolution HLA genotyping to study TCR occurrence patterns. In addition to the first cohort of 666 subjects, a separate validation cohort of 100 to 150 different subjects was used. All discovery cohort repertoires had been generated on a single sequencing platform. The study combined high-throughput TCR immunosequencing, statistical association of individual TCRs with disease status, and machine learning to predict cytomegalovirus infection status. Roughly five DR-DQ haplotypes were treated as single units for association and clustering because of strong linkage in the cohort. The number of typed donors differed by locus: roughly 629-640 for A, B, C, DRB1 and DQB1; 522 for DQA1; some 590 for DPA1; and about 450 for DPB1. Of the roughly 420 genotyped donors, over 80% were placed in the genetic ancestry cluster associated with self-reported Caucasian donors. The study aimed to test whether signatures of past pathogen exposure could be identified by cataloging public T cell receptors. The study profiled the T cell repertoires of hundreds of subjects by immunosequencing and related them to cytomegalovirus serostatus. In a later genetic analysis, genome-wide SNP genotypes for about 65% of the 666 donors were used, and that subset was treated as a discovery cohort. Rather than using new phenotypic data, the later analysis identified candidate immune exposures from TCR beta sequences and from how often those sequences occurred across donors. To decide whether each TCR beta V gene segment behaved as functional or pseudogenic, an earlier analysis of over 500 of the donors relied on high-throughput TCR beta sequencing. Donor age, sex, ethnicity and CMV serostatus were collected together with the repertoire data. The study at large found these results: Three of the identified cytomegalovirus-associated TCR beta chains were confirmed in vitro to be specific for cytomegalovirus antigens. The classifier was reported to diagnose cytomegalovirus status with high specificity and sensitivity in both the original and validation cohorts. In a later genetic analysis, a missense DCLRE1C variant was associated with V-gene and J-gene trimming of TCR beta chains, and the association was replicated in an independent cohort. A further reported finding was that TCR beta sequences accurately predicted the HLA-A and HLA-B alleles for most subjects in the first cohort. In a later genetic analysis, fewer N-insertions in productive TCRs were reported among donors in an Asian-associated ancestry cluster than the roughly 700-donor mean. Sequencing depth was assumed to be roughly uniform across donors in the presence/absence analyses, though that assumption may not hold. Compared with equally common non-associated chains, HLA-associated TCR beta chains in a later analysis were more clonally expanded and had lower generation probabilities. Because counts were too low, seventeen rarely observed V segments, including chromosome 9 orphons, were excluded from the earlier analysis of some 590 of the donors. Assigning TCR associations to individual alleles was difficult when HLA alleles, especially DR and DQ, strongly co-occurred. Most CMV-associated TCR beta chains appeared to be HLA-restricted in a later analysis, and the HLA associations seemed to be driven largely by CMV exposure. It was suggested by the authors that the approach could potentially be generalized to other disease states and immunological phenotypes. Some IMGT-functional V segments, including TRBV6-2 and TRBV6-3, could not be told apart with the 87-base-pair reads, so those segments were excluded. The only immune exposure information available for the cohort was CMV serostatus. Only TCR beta chains were sequenced in this cohort, and the absence of alpha or paired-chain data limited detectable features. Most TCR sequences were observed very rarely across donors, whereas some public TCRs were present in many individuals. A later analysis found that TCR association rates varied across HLA loci, with DRB1 alleles showing the most associated TCRs and HLA-C alleles the fewest. Several of the top co-occurrence clusters appeared to be linked to parvovirus B19, influenza, CMV and Epstein-Barr virus, according to a later analysis. HLA typing was unavailable for some donors at each locus, so association tests used only the typed subset. In a later analysis, 16,951 TCR beta sequences were associated with specific HLA alleles at a false discovery rate of 0.05. A cluster of highly shared sequence variants was judged likely to represent a technical artifact of the sequencing pipeline. A total of roughly 160 TCR beta chains were listed by the study as associated with cytomegalovirus. Broadly in line with IMGT annotations, most TCR beta V segments showed up in productive rearrangements about 90% or about 30% of the time in an earlier analysis of several hundred of the donors. Linkage disequilibrium might explain the correlated functional status among segregating V segments, but an unknown experimental factor could not be excluded.

The cysteine opens and the phenylalanine closes a CDR3 of 14 amino acids. The kept DNA is CDR3 alone, 42 bases in frame from the first base. CDR1 GTSNPN and CDR2 SVGIG are derived from the germline V gene (reference sequence). V is pruned by 0 bases and J by 3 bases, leaving 1 base of the junction without a gene match. The cohort comprised 666 healthy bone marrow donors. At the time of sampling, all cohort members were nominally healthy, though unrecorded immune exposures were likely present. The donor was CMV seronegative and belonged to the group of over 300 seronegative cohort members. Every donor gave a peripheral blood sample, and the peripheral blood mononuclear cells from that sample were used for TCR beta sequencing. The Qiagen DNeasy Blood Extraction Kit was used to extract genomic DNA from the blood cell samples. Receptor libraries were prepared by the immunoSEQ multiplex PCR assay. The multiplex PCR relied on a mix of 60 forward primers for TCR Vbeta segments and 13 reverse primers for TCR Jbeta segments. The CDR3 region of rearranged TCR beta genes was amplified from genomic DNA by a multiplex PCR assay. Amplified TCR beta libraries were sequenced as 87-base-pair reads on the Illumina HiSeq System. Per the source publication's procedure: Across the 500 to 850 repertoires, a later analysis counted roughly 77 million unique TCR beta chains, some 11 million of which were shared by at least two donors. Raw reads were error-corrected and collapsed into unique sequences by a nearest-neighbor algorithm in which closely related sequences were merged to remove PCR and sequencing errors. CDR3 sequences were aligned to IMGT reference sequences to assign V, D and J gene segments. For a sequence to be retained, at least a six-nucleotide match to both a V gene segment and a J gene segment was required. A rearrangement was called productive if the CDR3 had no stop codons and remained in frame with V and J, and every other rearrangement was called non-productive. Following IMGT convention, CDR3 was defined as the stretch from the second conserved V-encoded cysteine to the conserved J-encoded phenylalanine. The earlier analysis of about 590 of the donors excluded sequences that lacked an unambiguous match to a single V gene segment. In an earlier analysis of around 590 of the donors, a V segment was called functional when productive rearrangements were above 56.7%, and segregating when the standard deviation between donors exceeded 5%. A statistical classification framework was built for diagnosing cytomegalovirus status from the catalog of TCR beta chain sequences. A later analysis assigned V and J genes by comparing TCR nucleotide sequences with IMGT/GENE-DB human TR gene sequences. In a later analysis, CDR3 sequences and most-parsimonious VDJ recombination scenarios were assigned using the TCRdist pipeline. In a later analysis, each TCR beta chain was defined by its CDR3 amino acid sequence together with its V-gene family, and reads lacking a unique V-gene family were excluded. To address suspected cross-contamination and a sequencing artifact, a later analysis removed over 500 highly shared, low-generation-probability nucleotide sequences. For each public chain, a later analysis derived a clonal expansion index from normalized ranks of inferred template counts within each repertoire. In a later analysis, generation probabilities were computed using a VDJ recombination model fitted to out-of-frame rearrangements, and the results were checked against IGoR. A later analysis scored TCR-TCR, TCR-HLA and TCR-CMV co-occurrence with hypergeometric tests, applying a repertoire-size bias correction to TCR pairs. To estimate false discovery rates, a later analysis permuted the HLA or CMV assignments 20 times. In a later analysis, co-occurring TCRs were grouped using DBSCAN, and TCRdist sequence similarity was added for clustering within HLA-allele-positive subsets. Co-occurrence clustering excluded repertoires with fewer than 30,000 or more than 120,000 public chains, plus five with anomalous nucleotide sharing. The table was pulled from immuneACCESS by TCRdb, which kept in-frame rearrangements only. Such tables lose some clones; where checked, under half of the loss comes from unresolved V genes, and the rest has no known cause. V and J calls and clone size come straight from that table; D and trimming were deduced from the DNA. This sample's listing comprises 100,000 to 150,000 clones. Of the sample, roughly 1% is held by the ten largest clones.

The sequence is built from TRBV30 and TRBJ2-7, with TRBD1 matching 11 junction bases. The sequence came from a young man in good health and CMV-seronegative. The sample consisted of PBMCs. The nucleotide sequence is TGTGCCTGGAGTGTAGGGACAGGGGGCTACGAGCAGTACTTC. This is translated as CAWSVGTGGYEQYF.